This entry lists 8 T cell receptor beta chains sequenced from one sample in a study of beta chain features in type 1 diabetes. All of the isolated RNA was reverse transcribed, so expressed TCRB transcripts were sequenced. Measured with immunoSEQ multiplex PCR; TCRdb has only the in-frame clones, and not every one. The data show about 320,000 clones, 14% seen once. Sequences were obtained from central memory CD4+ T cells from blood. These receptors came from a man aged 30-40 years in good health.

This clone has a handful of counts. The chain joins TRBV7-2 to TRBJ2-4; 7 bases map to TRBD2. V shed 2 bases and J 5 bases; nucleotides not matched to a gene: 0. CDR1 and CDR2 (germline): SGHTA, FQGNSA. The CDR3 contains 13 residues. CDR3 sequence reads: CASSLRGENIQYF. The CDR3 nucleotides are TGTGCCAGCAGCTTACGGGGGGAAAACATTCAGTACTTC.

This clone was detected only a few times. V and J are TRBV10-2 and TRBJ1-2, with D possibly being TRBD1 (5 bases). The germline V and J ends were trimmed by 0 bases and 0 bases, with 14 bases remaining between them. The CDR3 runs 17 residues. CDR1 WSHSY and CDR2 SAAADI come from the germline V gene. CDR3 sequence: CASSESTGPIANYGYTF. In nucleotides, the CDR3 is TGCGCCAGCAGTGAGTCGACGGGACCGATAGCTAACTATGGCTACACCTTC.

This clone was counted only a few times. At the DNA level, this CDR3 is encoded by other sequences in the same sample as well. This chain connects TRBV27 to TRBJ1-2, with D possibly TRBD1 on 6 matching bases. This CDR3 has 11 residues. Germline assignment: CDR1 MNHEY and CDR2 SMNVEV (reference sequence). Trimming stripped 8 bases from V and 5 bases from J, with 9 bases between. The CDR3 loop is CASGQGYGYTF. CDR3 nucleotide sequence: TGTGCCAGCGGCCAGGGGTATGGCTACACCTTC.

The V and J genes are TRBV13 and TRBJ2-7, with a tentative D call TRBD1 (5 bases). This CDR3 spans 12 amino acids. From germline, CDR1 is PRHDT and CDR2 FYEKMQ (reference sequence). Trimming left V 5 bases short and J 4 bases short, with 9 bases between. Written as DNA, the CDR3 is TGTGCCAGCAGCCTCCCAGGGTACGAGCAGTACTTC. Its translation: CASSLPGYEQYF.

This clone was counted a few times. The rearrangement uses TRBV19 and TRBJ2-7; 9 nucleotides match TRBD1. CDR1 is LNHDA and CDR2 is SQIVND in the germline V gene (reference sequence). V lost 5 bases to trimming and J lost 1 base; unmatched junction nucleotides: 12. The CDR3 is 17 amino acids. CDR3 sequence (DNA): TGTGCCAGTAGTTCCCCCCGAGCGACAGGGGGTTCCTACGAGCAGTACTTC. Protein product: CASSSPRATGGSYEQYF.

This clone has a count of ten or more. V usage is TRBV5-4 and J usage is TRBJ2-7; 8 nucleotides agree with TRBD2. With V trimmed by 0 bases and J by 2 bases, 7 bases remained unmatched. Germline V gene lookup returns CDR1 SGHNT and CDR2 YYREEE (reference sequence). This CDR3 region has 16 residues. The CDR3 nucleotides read TGTGCCAGCAGCTTGGGGTCTAGCGGGCGGACCTACGAGCAGTACGTC. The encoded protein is CASSLGSSGRTYEQYV.

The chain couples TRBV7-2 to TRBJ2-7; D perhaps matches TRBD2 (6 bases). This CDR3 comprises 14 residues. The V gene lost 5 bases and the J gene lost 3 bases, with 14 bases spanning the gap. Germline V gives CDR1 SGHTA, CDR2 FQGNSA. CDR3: CASSEVSGRYEQYF. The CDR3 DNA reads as TGTGCCAGCAGCGAGGTCAGCGGGCGCTACGAGCAGTACTTC.

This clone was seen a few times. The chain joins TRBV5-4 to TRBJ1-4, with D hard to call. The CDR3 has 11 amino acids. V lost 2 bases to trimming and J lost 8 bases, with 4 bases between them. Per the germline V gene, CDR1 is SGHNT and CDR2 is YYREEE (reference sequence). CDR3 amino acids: CASSFQEKLFF. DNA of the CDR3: TGTGCCAGCAGCTTCCAAGAAAAACTGTTTTTT. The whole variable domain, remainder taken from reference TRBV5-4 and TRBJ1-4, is ETGVTQSPTHLIKTRGQQVTLRCSSQSGHNTVSWYQQALGQGPQFIFQYYREEENGRGNFPPRFSGLQFPNYSSELNVNALELDDSALYLCASSFQEKLFFGSGTQLSVL.